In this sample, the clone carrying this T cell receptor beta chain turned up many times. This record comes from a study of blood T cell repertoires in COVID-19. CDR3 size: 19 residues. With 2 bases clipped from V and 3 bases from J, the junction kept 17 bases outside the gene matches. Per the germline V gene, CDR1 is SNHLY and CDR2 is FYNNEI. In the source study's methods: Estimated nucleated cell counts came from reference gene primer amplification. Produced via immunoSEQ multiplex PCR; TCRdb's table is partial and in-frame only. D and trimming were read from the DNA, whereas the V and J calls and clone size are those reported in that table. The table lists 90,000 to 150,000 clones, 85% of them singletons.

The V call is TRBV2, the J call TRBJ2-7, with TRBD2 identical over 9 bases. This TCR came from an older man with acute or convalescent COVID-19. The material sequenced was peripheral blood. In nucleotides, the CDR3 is TGTGCCAGCAGTGAAATCCTACCCTGGGATAGCGGGGGCATCTACGAGCAGTACTTC. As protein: CASSEILPWDSGGIYEQYF.